The 20 T cell receptor beta chains below were found in one sample sequenced in a study of CD8 T cells in ankylosing spondylitis. Their cognate antigens are unknown. MiXCR, run by TCRdb on the 5' RACE reads, gives a single entry per CDR3 protein. The repertoire includes 750,000 to 850,000 distinct CDR3 sequences, 10% to 15% of them detected once, and more than 0.5% sits in the top ten. Overall study findings and caveats: In ankylosing spondylitis blood, a motif of fewer than 10 highly homologous TCR beta variants appeared characteristic.

The source material was blood, either unsorted or a sorted T cell fraction (not recorded which). The receptors derive from a male donor with ankylosing spondylitis.

This clonotype has only a few counts. The chain links TRBV4-2 to TRBJ2-5, with a weak D call TRBD2 (6 bases). Germline V CDR1 and CDR2: LGHNA, YNFKEQ. The CDR3 extends over 15 amino acids. V was shortened by 1 base and J by 4 bases, with 13 bases between the two germline ends. This CDR3 is CASSQGGLSGETQYF. The CDR3 DNA reads as TGTGCCAGCAGCCAAGGGGGACTGAGCGGAGAGACCCAGTACTTC.

In its sample, this clonotype was seen a few times. This chain uses TRBV20-1 with TRBJ1-2; D is perhaps TRBD1 (6 bases). This CDR3 region has 14 residues. Trimming took 2 bases from V and 0 from J, leaving 10 bases between them. Germline V gene sequence: CDR1 DFQATT, CDR2 SNEGSKA (reference sequence). The CDR3 reads CSARPGETNYGYTF. The CDR3 DNA follows: TGCAGTGCTAGACCAGGGGAGACTAACTATGGCTACACCTTC.

This clonotype was observed a few times. CDR3 loop: CASSSAGQGEAFF. CDR3 sequence (DNA): TGCGCCAGCAGTTCAGCTGGACAGGGGGAAGCTTTCTTT. This chain joins TRBV10-1 and TRBJ1-1, with 9 nucleotides matching TRBD1. This CDR3 contains 13 residues. Germline assignment: CDR1 WNHNN and CDR2 SYGVQD (reference sequence). V shed 5 bases and J 8 bases; nucleotides not matched to a gene: 6.

This clonotype was observed at least ten times. The rearrangement uses TRBV29-1 and TRBJ1-3; D uncertain. This CDR3 has 14 residues. The V gene's germline CDR1 is SQVTM and CDR2 ANQGSEA. Trimming removed 7 bases at V and 0 bases at J, with 13 bases between. Written as DNA, the CDR3 is TGCAGCGCCAAAGGACGGAACTCTGGAAACACCATATATTTT. This codes for CSAKGRNSGNTIYF.

This clonotype was counted between two and nine times. V gene TRBV20-1 combines with J gene TRBJ1-2; D is uncertain. CDR1 and CDR2 from the germline V gene are DFQATT and SNEGSKA (reference sequence). The germline V and J ends were trimmed by 4 bases and 6 bases, with 12 bases remaining between them. There are 12 residues in the CDR3. CDR3 DNA: TGCAGTGCTACCCGGAGCAGCGATGGCTACACCTTC. It encodes CSATRSSDGYTF.

This clonotype showed up just a few times. The chain employs TRBV11-2 and TRBJ1-1; D not certain. The germline V gene has CDR1 SGHAT and CDR2 FQNNGV. The CDR3 is 15 residues long. With 0 bases removed from V and 4 bases from J, the gap between germline ends came to 12 bases. The CDR3 protein is CASSLEMVRATEAFF. The CDR3 DNA is TGTGCCAGCAGCTTAGAAATGGTTAGGGCCACTGAAGCTTTCTTT.

This clonotype appeared a few times. The chain recombines TRBV6-2 or TRBV6-3 with TRBJ2-3; TRBD2 is a possible D gene (6 bases). The germline V and J ends were trimmed by 2 bases and 3 bases, with 15 bases remaining between them. The CDR3 is 16 residues long. The germline gives CDR1 MNHEY, CDR2 SVGEGT. In DNA form, the CDR3 reads TGTGCCAGCAGTTACACGGGACTGGGCGGAACAGATACGCAGTATTTT. It is translated as CASSYTGLGGTDTQYF.

The chain uses TRBV6-6 and TRBJ1-2; TRBD1 agrees at 10 bases. CDR1 is MNHNY and CDR2 is SVGAGI in the germline V gene (reference sequence). Unmatched junction bases numbered 7, after V lost 7 bases and J lost 8 bases. The CDR3 runs 13 residues. CDR3 DNA sequence: TGTGCCAGCACGCGGACAGGGGGAGGCGGCTACACCTTC. Translating it yields CASTRTGGGGYTF.

The V and J genes are TRBV12-3 or TRBV12-4 and TRBJ2-5; 7 positions match TRBD1. After removal of 7 bases from V and 2 bases from J, the junction contained 4 bases not matched to a gene. The CDR3 covers 13 residues. In DNA, the CDR3 is TGTGCCAGCATTCGACAGGGTCAAGAGACCCAGTACTTC. This translates into CASIRQGQETQYF.

The chain recombines TRBV5-8 with TRBJ2-7; a weak D match, TRBD1 (6 bases). V was cut by 0 bases and J by 0 bases, with 13 bases left in between. This CDR3 has 16 residues. The germline CDR1 and CDR2 sequences are SGHTS and YDEGEE. The CDR3 reads CASSLAGRGISYEQYF. In DNA, the CDR3 is TGTGCCAGCAGCTTGGCCGGCAGGGGCATCTCCTACGAGCAGTACTTC. Based on the CDR3 plus reference TRBV5-8 and TRBJ2-7, the full variable domain is EAGVTQSPTHLIKTRGQQATLRCSPISGHTSVYWYQQALGLGLQFLLWYDEGEERNRGNFPPRFSGRQFPNYSSELNVNALELEDSALYLCASSLAGRGISYEQYFGPGTRLTVT.

This clonotype was picked up a small number of times. This rearrangement joins TRBV12-3 or TRBV12-4 to TRBJ1-1; no definite D call. CDR3 size: 14 residues. Trimming pared 2 bases from V and 1 base from J, leaving 8 bases between. CDR3 nucleotide sequence: TGTGCCAGCAGTTTACTGGGCCCGAACACTGAAGCTTTCTTT. Protein sequence: CASSLLGPNTEAFF.

The V call is TRBV10-1, the J call TRBJ2-3; D not resolved. The CDR3 runs 14 residues. Germline loops: CDR1 WNHNN, CDR2 SYGVQD (reference sequence). Trimming pared 7 bases from V and 3 bases from J, leaving 14 bases between. DNA for the CDR3: TGCGCCAGCAAAAGTGAAGGGCAGACAGATACGCAGTATTTT. Its translation is CASKSEGQTDTQYF.

In this sample, this clonotype turned up a few times. V is TRBV10-3 and J is TRBJ1-1; D remains unclear. This CDR3 has 13 amino acids. Trimming cost V 7 bases and J 1 base, with 10 bases left between them. Germline values: CDR1 ENHRY, CDR2 SYGVKD. CDR3 amino acids: CAIMGISNTEAFF. CDR3 nucleotide sequence: TGTGCCATCATGGGTATCTCGAACACTGAAGCTTTCTTT.

This clonotype has at least ten counts. The V gene is TRBV4-3, the J gene TRBJ1-6, with unresolved D. Between the trimmed V and J ends, which lost 0 bases and 2 bases, there was a span of 2 bases. The CDR3 extends over 14 amino acids. The V gene's germline CDR1 is LGHNA and CDR2 YSLEER. The CDR3 reads CASSQDTYNSPLHF. Written as DNA, the CDR3 is TGCGCCAGCAGCCAAGACACCTATAATTCACCCCTCCACTTT.

This clonotype was detected a few times. V usage is TRBV10-3 and J usage is TRBJ1-1, with unresolved D. Germline V lookup: CDR1 ENHRY, CDR2 SYGVKD. The CDR3 length is 13 residues. The V gene lost 10 bases and the J gene lost 3 bases, with 15 bases spanning the gap. The CDR3 spells CATSDGRDTEAFF. In nucleotides, the CDR3 is TGTGCCACCTCGGATGGGCGCGACACTGAAGCTTTCTTT.

This clonotype has just one count. The genes are TRBV7-9 and TRBJ1-2; D unresolved. V was shortened by 8 bases and J by 2 bases, with 9 bases between the two germline ends. The CDR3 runs 12 residues. Germline CDR1 is SEHNR and CDR2 is FQNEAQ (reference sequence). Here the CDR3 DNA reads TGTGCCAGCCCGCAAGGGAACTATGGCTACACCTTC. Translated, it gives CASPQGNYGYTF.

The table lists this clonotype with a few counts. V is TRBV20-1 and J is TRBJ2-7, with 10 bases fitting TRBD1. J was trimmed by 6 bases and V by 6 bases; bases with no gene match: 14. The CDR3 length is 15 residues. Germline CDR1 and CDR2: DFQATT and SNEGSKA (reference sequence). CDR3 DNA sequence: TGCAGTGCGCCTCCCCGGGACAGGGGAACTCGCGAGCAGTACTTC. Its protein is CSAPPRDRGTREQYF.

This clonotype was counted ten times or more. V is TRBV12-3 or TRBV12-4 and J is TRBJ1-2; D uncertain. V gave up 6 bases and J gave up 2 bases, with 16 bases separating them. The CDR3 is made up of 15 amino acids. The CDR3 DNA follows: TGTGCCAGCAGCCCCCTTGGAACGGGAAACTATGGCTACACCTTC. This gives the protein CASSPLGTGNYGYTF.

This clonotype was counted ten times or more. CDR3 amino acids: CSGHWGTEAFF. The CDR3 DNA reads as TGCAGCGGGCATTGGGGAACTGAAGCTTTCTTT. This chain uses TRBV29-1 with TRBJ1-1; D not resolved. Per the germline V gene, CDR1 is SQVTM and CDR2 is ANQGSEA. Trimming pared 7 bases from V and 5 bases from J, leaving 11 bases between. The CDR3 extends over 11 amino acids.

This chain joins TRBV18 and TRBJ2-7; 8 bases are a match to TRBD1. The V segment lost 6 bases and the J segment 6 bases; nucleotides outside the gene matches: 10. The germline CDR1 and CDR2 sequences are KGHSH and LQKENI. The CDR3 is 14 amino acids. The CDR3 sequence: CASSGQGFASEQYF. In DNA form, the CDR3 reads TGTGCCAGCTCCGGACAGGGATTTGCGTCCGAGCAGTACTTC.